Each of the 19 T cell receptor beta chains below was sequenced from the same sample in a study of T cells in Graves' hyperthyroidism and ophthalmopathy. What was amplified from RNA transcripts were TCR beta CDR3 regions. The TCR CDR3 was amplified in a first-round RT-PCR using the HTBI primer set. TCRdb passed the multiplex PCR reads through MiXCR, listing each CDR3 protein once. The sample consists of a few hundred thousand distinct CDR3 sequences, less than 20% of them appearing once. The specimen was blood. These TCRs come from a woman under 40 with Graves' hyperthyroidism.

Many counts were recorded for this clonotype. The rearrangement joins TRBV12-3 or TRBV12-4 to TRBJ2-7; 14 bases fit TRBD2. The J segment lost 4 bases and the V segment lost 5 bases, leaving 13 bases of the junction unmatched. The CDR3 sequence is 18 residues long. The CDR3 DNA is TGTGCCAGCAGTACTGATGGACTAGCGGGAGGTTGGGATTACGAGCAGTACTTC. Its translation is CASSTDGLAGGWDYEQYF.

This clonotype was found many times. The V and J genes are TRBV27 and TRBJ2-3, with TRBD2 matching over 13 bases. The CDR3 runs 16 residues. Trimming cost V 5 bases and J 4 bases; bases outside gene matches: 6. CDR1 is MNHEY, CDR2 SMNVEV, per germline (reference sequence). The CDR3 region is CASSRRTSGRPDTQYF. The CDR3 coding sequence is TGTGCCAGCAGTAGACGGACTAGCGGGAGACCAGATACGCAGTATTTT.

This clonotype occurred a few times. The chain employs TRBV12-3 or TRBV12-4 and TRBJ1-2; 7 nucleotides line up with TRBD1. This CDR3 region has 13 residues. The V and J ends lost 4 bases and 8 bases, in that order; junction bases with no gene match: 7. CDR3 loop: CASSYGTARGYTF. For the CDR3, the DNA is TGTGCCAGCAGTTACGGGACAGCAAGAGGCTACACCTTC.

The CDR3 sequence: CSARSSTTGSGEKLFF. CDR3 bases: TGCAGTGCTAGGTCGTCGACGACAGGGAGCGGTGAAAAACTGTTTTTT. The chain employs TRBV20-1 and TRBJ1-4; 7 bases match TRBD1. Germline values: CDR1 DFQATT, CDR2 SNEGSKA (reference sequence). J was trimmed by 7 bases and V by 3 bases; bases with no gene match: 14. The CDR3 runs 16 residues.

The chain couples TRBV19 to TRBJ2-1, with D perhaps matching TRBD2 (5 bases). From germline, CDR1 is LNHDA and CDR2 SQIVND (reference sequence). CDR3 length equals 15 residues. Deletions cut 3 bases from V and 9 bases from J, with 18 bases between. The CDR3 DNA reads as TGTGCCAGTAGTATTAAATCCTGGGGAGCCGGTGAGCAGTTCTTC. This codes for CASSIKSWGAGEQFF.

This clonotype was detected ten times or more. The V gene is TRBV28, the J gene TRBJ2-7; 9 nucleotides line up with TRBD2. The germline V gene encodes CDR1 MDHEN and CDR2 SYDVKM. CDR3 length: 13 amino acids. V gave up 7 bases and J gave up 2 bases; unmatched junction bases: 3. CDR3 nucleotide sequence: TGTGCCAGCAATCTAGCGGGGACCTACGAGCAGTACTTC. Residues: CASNLAGTYEQYF.

This clonotype appeared a few times. With a much larger clone just one base away, this may be a read error. J is TRBJ1-5 and V is TRBV7-9; maybe TRBD1 (6 bases). The CDR3 is 14 residues long. The germline gives CDR1 SEHNR, CDR2 FQNEAQ (reference sequence). The V gene lost 4 bases and the J gene lost 3 bases, with 10 bases spanning the gap. CDR3 residues: CASSSGQINQPQHF. Here the CDR3 DNA reads TGTGCCAGCAGCTCCGGACAGATCAATCAGCCCCAGCATTTT.

This clonotype came up many times. V is TRBV15 and J is TRBJ2-6; 9 bases are shared with TRBD2. Germline lookup yields CDR1 LNHNV and CDR2 YYDKDF (reference sequence). The CDR3 is 18 residues long. V lost 1 base and J lost 0; bases outside the gene matches: 4. Here the CDR3 DNA reads TGTGCCACCAGCAGAGCGACTAGCGGAGCCTCTGGGGCCAACGTCCTGACTTTC. Translation: CATSRATSGASGANVLTF.

CDR3 DNA sequence: TGCGCCAGCAGCTTGGGGACGGTGAAAGAGACCCAGTACTTC. This sequence encodes CASSLGTVKETQYF. The rearrangement joins TRBV5-1 to TRBJ2-5; D unresolved. The germline V and J ends were trimmed by 0 bases and 3 bases, with 9 bases remaining between them. Germline CDR1 is SGHRS and CDR2 is YFSETQ. This CDR3 has 14 amino acids.

There are a few counts of this clonotype. This chain uses TRBV27 with TRBJ2-7; a weak D match, TRBD2 (5 bases). Trimming removed 6 bases at V and 2 bases at J, with 11 bases between. This CDR3 contains 13 residues. CDR1 and CDR2 from the germline V gene are MNHEY and SMNVEV (reference sequence). CDR3 loop: CASRWTGTYEQYF. The CDR3 coding sequence is TGTGCCAGCAGGTGGACTGGCACCTACGAGCAGTACTTC.

This clonotype has ten or more counts. The gene calls are TRBV12-3 or TRBV12-4 and TRBJ1-2, with a tentative D call TRBD1 (5 bases). V was cut by 5 bases and J by 4 bases, with 11 bases left in between. The CDR3 extends over 13 amino acids. The CDR3 nucleotides are TGTGCCAGCAGTACCCGGGGGTTCTATGGCTACACCTTC. It is translated as CASSTRGFYGYTF.

This clonotype has just a few counts. This chain joins TRBV10-3 and TRBJ2-7, with D possibly TRBD1 on 5 matching bases. The CDR3 sequence is 14 residues long. V lost 6 bases and J lost 0, with 12 bases in between. Germline V gene lookup returns CDR1 ENHRY and CDR2 SYGVKD. The CDR3 sequence is CAIRETESSYEQYF. The CDR3 nucleotides are TGTGCCATCAGGGAGACAGAGAGCTCCTACGAGCAGTACTTC.

This clonotype was picked up a small number of times. A much bigger clone sits one base away, suggesting this may be a read error. Likely a read error: the CDR3 ends without its conserved phenylalanine or tryptophan. The chain has TRBV7-3 and TRBJ2-1, with 7 bases lining up with TRBD1. The CDR3 consists of 14 residues. Trimming removed 5 bases from V and 5 bases from J; junction bases left unmatched: 6. Germline-derived CDR1 and CDR2 are SGHTA and FQGTGA. This CDR3 reads CASSPTGSDNEQFL. The CDR3 DNA reads as TGTGCCAGCAGCCCGACAGGGTCGGACAATGAGCAGTTCCTC.

The chain is built from TRBV10-3 and TRBJ2-1, with 14 bases identical to TRBD2. CDR1 ENHRY and CDR2 SYGVKD come from the germline V gene. CDR3 length: 18 amino acids. Trimming at V came to 10 bases and at J to 8 bases, leaving 19 bases not matched to a gene. CDR3 sequence (DNA): TGTGCCAGCAGCCCTTATATAGGGACTAGCGGGAGCAGCTATGAGCAGTTCTTC. Translating it yields CASSPYIGTSGSSYEQFF.

This clonotype came up many times. The genes are TRBV7-2 and TRBJ2-4, with 10 bases aligning to TRBD2. The CDR3 loop spans 17 amino acids. V lost 0 bases to trimming and J lost 7 bases; unmatched junction nucleotides: 9. Per the germline V gene, CDR1 is SGHTA and CDR2 is FQGNSA. In DNA form, the CDR3 reads TGTGCCAGCAGCTTAGCTGGGGAGGCTAGCGGGAGTAACATTCAGTACTTC. Residues: CASSLAGEASGSNIQYF.

A word on this clonotype: One end of the junction varies from germline; a read error may be responsible. The rearrangement joins TRBV20-1 to TRBJ2-7; 8 bases fit TRBD1. The CDR3 runs to 12 residues. CDR1 is DFQATT and CDR2 is SNEGSKA in the germline V gene (reference sequence). CDR3 region: CSAPDRADERYF. The CDR3 DNA is TGCAGTGCTCCGGACAGGGCGGACGAGCGGTACTTC.

This clonotype was observed a handful of times. V usage is TRBV19 and J usage is TRBJ2-1, with 9 nucleotides matching TRBD1. Germline lookup yields CDR1 LNHDA and CDR2 SQIVND (reference sequence). The V gene end was trimmed by 4 bases and the J gene end by 2 bases; junction bases not matched to a gene: 12. This CDR3 region has 18 residues. The CDR3 loop reads CASSRKKTGGLTYNEQFF. As DNA, the CDR3 is TGTGCCAGTAGTAGAAAGAAGACAGGGGGGTTGACCTACAATGAGCAGTTCTTC.

This clonotype came up many times. The chain joins TRBV29-1 to TRBJ2-1; 7 nucleotides align to TRBD1. Germline CDR1 is SQVTM and CDR2 is ANQGSEA. This CDR3 contains 13 residues. Trimming cost V 8 bases and J 7 bases; bases outside gene matches: 11. The CDR3 spells CSITSTGMNEQFF. The CDR3 DNA follows: TGCAGCATTACATCGACAGGGATGAATGAGCAGTTCTTC.

The gene calls are TRBV11-2 and TRBJ2-2, with D uncertain. The germline V gene has CDR1 SGHAT and CDR2 FQNNGV. CDR3 size: 16 residues. V lost 5 bases, J lost 1 base, and 14 bases lay in between. CDR3 protein: CASSNRSSWNTGELFF. CDR3 nucleotides: TGTGCCAGCAGCAATCGAAGCTCCTGGAACACCGGGGAGCTGTTTTTT.